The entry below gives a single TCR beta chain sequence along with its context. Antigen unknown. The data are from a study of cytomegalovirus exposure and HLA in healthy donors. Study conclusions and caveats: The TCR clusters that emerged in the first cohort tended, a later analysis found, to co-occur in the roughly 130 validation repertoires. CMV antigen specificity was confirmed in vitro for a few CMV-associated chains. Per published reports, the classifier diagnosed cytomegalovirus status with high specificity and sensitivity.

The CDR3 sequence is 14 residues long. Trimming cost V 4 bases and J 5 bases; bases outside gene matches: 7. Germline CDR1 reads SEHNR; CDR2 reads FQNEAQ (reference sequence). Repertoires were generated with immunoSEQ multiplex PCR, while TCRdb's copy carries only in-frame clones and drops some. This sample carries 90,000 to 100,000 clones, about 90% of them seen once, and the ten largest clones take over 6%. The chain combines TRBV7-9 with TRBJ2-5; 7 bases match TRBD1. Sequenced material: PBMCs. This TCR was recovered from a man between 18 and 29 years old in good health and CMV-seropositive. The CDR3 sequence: CASSSTGAAETQYF. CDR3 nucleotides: TGTGCCAGCAGCTCCACAGGGGCCGCGGAGACCCAGTACTTC.